Below are 26 T cell receptor beta chains sequenced from a single sample in a study of technical replicates of blood from several donors. Assay used: immunoSEQ multiplex PCR; TCRdb lists only in-frame clones, some missing. The table shows 75,000 to 100,000 clones, with 85% to 95% occurring only once. Sequencing used T cells isolated from PBMCs. Receptors originate from a human donor in good health.

The J gene is TRBJ2-7, the V gene TRBV4-1; TRBD2 matches at 15 bases. The germline V gene encodes CDR1 MGHRA and CDR2 YSYEKL. The CDR3 spans 19 residues. After removal of 5 bases from V and 1 base from J, the junction contained 12 bases not matched to a gene. In DNA, the CDR3 is TGCGCCAGCAGCTCTAAACCCGGGACTAGCGGGGGGTCATCCTACGAGCAGTACTTC. As protein: CASSSKPGTSGGSSYEQYF.

Written as DNA, the CDR3 is TGTGCCAGCAGCGATTCTCTAGCGGGGGGCACAGATACGCAGTATTTT. Residues: CASSDSLAGGTDTQYF. The chain links TRBV2 to TRBJ2-3; 10 positions match TRBD2. The junction had 7 bases not matched to a gene; V was cut back by 6 bases and J by 1 base. There are 16 residues in the CDR3. Germline-derived CDR1 and CDR2 are SNHLY and FYNNEI.

The rearrangement joins TRBV5-4 to TRBJ2-6; 7 bases align to TRBD1. Germline CDR1 SGHNT, CDR2 YYREEE (reference sequence). This CDR3 has 18 residues. After removal of 0 bases from V and 0 bases from J, the junction contained 6 bases not matched to a gene. The CDR3 DNA follows: TGTGCCAGCAGCTTGGGGGGACAGAGTTACTCTGGGGCCAACGTCCTGACTTTC. As protein: CASSLGGQSYSGANVLTF. The variable domain in full, completed from reference TRBV5-4 and TRBJ2-6, reads ETGVTQSPTHLIKTRGQQVTLRCSSQSGHNTVSWYQQALGQGPQFIFQYYREEENGRGNFPPRFSGLQFPNYSSELNVNALELDDSALYLCASSLGGQSYSGANVLTFGAGSRLTVL.

The chain carries TRBV7-8 and TRBJ1-2; D uncertain. CDR3 length equals 13 residues. V gave up 1 base and J gave up 14 bases, with 17 bases separating them. The V gene's germline CDR1 is SGHVS and CDR2 FQNEAQ. Here the CDR3 DNA reads TGTGCCAGCAGCTTAGAACCTGCCAGTGTGTCTACCTTC. Its protein product is CASSLEPASVSTF.

The count of this clone is one. For the CDR3, the DNA is TGTGCCAGCTCATCTACGACAGGGTCGGATGGCTACACCTTC. It encodes CASSSTTGSDGYTF. V gene TRBV18 combines with J gene TRBJ1-2, with 7 bases identical to TRBD1. In germline, CDR1 is KGHSH, CDR2 LQKENI. J lost 6 bases, V lost 5 bases, and 9 bases had no gene match. This CDR3 is 14 amino acids long. Supplemented by reference TRBV18 and TRBJ1-2, the full variable domain reads NAGVMQNPRHLVRRRGQEARLRCSPMKGHSHVYWYRQLPEEGLKFMVYLQKENIIDESGMPKERFSAEFPKEGPSILRIQQVVRGDSAAYFCASSSTTGSDGYTFGSGTRLTVV.

The rearrangement uses TRBV28 and TRBJ2-5; perhaps TRBD1 as D (6 bases). Germline assignment: CDR1 MDHEN and CDR2 SYDVKM. This CDR3 contains 16 residues. V shed 3 bases and J shed 4 bases, with 18 bases lying between them. DNA for the CDR3: TGTGCCAGCAGTTTGGGGGACATAAGGGCTGGAGAGACCCAGTACTTC. Its protein product is CASSLGDIRAGETQYF.

The V gene is TRBV2, the J gene TRBJ1-1; possibly TRBD1 for D (6 bases). Germline V CDR1 and CDR2: SNHLY, FYNNEI. This CDR3 is built from 13 residues. The V end lost 5 bases, the J end lost 3 bases, and 10 bases lay between the germline ends. CDR3 bases: TGTGCCAGCAGTAACAGGGTGGACACTGAAGCTTTCTTT. Amino acid sequence: CASSNRVDTEAFF.

The gene calls are TRBV27 and TRBJ2-5; D unclear. Trimming shortened V by 5 bases and J by 0 bases, and 4 bases separated the two germline ends. The CDR3 covers 12 residues. From germline, CDR1 is MNHEY and CDR2 SMNVEV (reference sequence). The DNA for the CDR3 is TGTGCCAGCAGTCCGTACCAAGAGACCCAGTACTTC. Translated: CASSPYQETQYF.

The chain links TRBV10-2 to TRBJ2-7; maybe TRBD2 (5 bases). The CDR3 has 12 residues. The germline gives CDR1 WSHSY, CDR2 SAAADI. Trimming removed 7 bases from V and 2 bases from J, with 9 bases in between. CDR3 residues: CASKAGTYEQYF. The CDR3 nucleotides read TGCGCCAGCAAGGCCGGGACCTACGAGCAGTACTTC.

This chain uses TRBV28 with TRBJ2-3; no clear D gene. Germline V gives CDR1 MDHEN, CDR2 SYDVKM. V was shortened by 4 bases and J by 2 bases, with 10 bases between the two germline ends. The CDR3 length is 14 residues. This CDR3 reads CASSSTTHTDTQYF. CDR3 nucleotide sequence: TGTGCCAGCAGTTCGACGACACACACAGATACGCAGTATTTT. Full variable domain (outside the CDR3, taken from reference TRBV28 and TRBJ2-3): DVKVTQSSRYLVKRTGEKVFLECVQDMDHENMFWYRQDPGLGLRLIYFSYDVKMKEKGDIPEGYSVSREKKERFSLILESASTNQTSMYLCASSSTTHTDTQYFGPGTRLTVL.

J is TRBJ1-2 and V is TRBV4-1; TRBD1 matches 9 bases. Germline-derived CDR1 and CDR2 are MGHRA and YSYEKL. CDR3 size: 16 residues. The junction had 9 bases not matched to a gene; V was cut back by 0 bases and J by 7 bases. As DNA, the CDR3 is TGCGCCAGCAGCCAAGAGTCCGGGACAGGGCCCCTTGGCTACACCTTC. This codes for CASSQESGTGPLGYTF.

This chain connects TRBV9 to TRBJ1-4, with TRBD1 identical over 7 bases. Germline assignment: CDR1 SGDLS and CDR2 YYNGEE. CDR3 length: 16 residues. With 3 bases clipped from V and 5 bases from J, the junction kept 10 bases outside the gene matches. CDR3 DNA sequence: TGTGCCAGCAGCGCCTCCGGACAGGCTGCGAATGAAAAACTGTTTTTT. As protein: CASSASGQAANEKLFF.

CDR3 DNA: TGTGCCAGCAGCCCCCGGTCCCCTAACACCGGGGAGCTGTTTTTT. The encoded protein is CASSPRSPNTGELFF. The rearrangement links TRBV14 to TRBJ2-2, with D unclear. This CDR3 comprises 15 residues. The germline V gene encodes CDR1 SGHDN and CDR2 FVKESK. V shed 4 bases and J shed 2 bases, with 11 bases lying between them.

This chain uses TRBV19 with TRBJ2-7, with 13 positions matching TRBD2. The CDR3 spans 18 residues. Looked up from germline, CDR1 is LNHDA and CDR2 is SQIVND (reference sequence). Losses at the gene ends were 4 bases for V and 1 base for J; bases not matched to a gene: 10. CDR3 protein: CASSRRLAGGVKSYEQYF. The CDR3 bases are TGTGCCAGTAGTAGGCGACTAGCGGGAGGAGTTAAATCCTACGAGCAGTACTTC.

The genes are TRBV12-5 and TRBJ2-7; 11 bases line up with TRBD1. CDR1 LGHNT and CDR2 FRNRAP come from the germline V gene. The V segment lost 4 bases and the J segment 4 bases; nucleotides outside the gene matches: 3. The CDR3 contains 14 residues. The DNA for the CDR3 is TGTGCTAGTGGTTGGGGGACAGGGGGGTACGAGCAGTACTTC. Its protein is CASGWGTGGYEQYF.

V gene TRBV6-5 combines with J gene TRBJ2-7; D gene ambiguous. CDR3 length equals 16 residues. V lost 2 bases, J lost 0 bases, and 14 bases lay in between. Germline CDR1 MNHEY, CDR2 SVGAGI. CDR3 DNA sequence: TGTGCCAGCAGTTACCCCACGACACCCGACTCCTACGAGCAGTACTTC. Translated: CASSYPTTPDSYEQYF.

This clone was seen only a few times. The CDR3 loop is CASSYSPNQPQHF. The CDR3 bases are TGTGCCAGTAGTTACAGCCCCAATCAGCCCCAGCATTTT. This chain joins TRBV19 and TRBJ1-5; D is uncertain. The CDR3 has 13 residues. CDR1 and CDR2 (germline): LNHDA, SQIVND (reference sequence). V was clipped by 5 bases and J by 3 bases, with 8 bases between them.

J is TRBJ1-1 and V is TRBV6-1; D remains unclear. The germline V gene encodes CDR1 MNHNS and CDR2 SASEGT. The CDR3 covers 15 residues. V lost 0 bases and J 0 bases, leaving 8 bases between the germline ends. CDR3 bases: TGTGCCAGCAGTGAAGCGGTCCAGATGAACACTGAAGCTTTCTTT. It yields the protein CASSEAVQMNTEAFF.

This chain joins TRBV7-2 and TRBJ2-2, with no clear D. V lost 0 bases and J lost 0, with 5 bases in between. CDR1 SGHTA and CDR2 FQGNSA come from the germline V gene. The CDR3 extends over 15 amino acids. The CDR3 region has the DNA TGTGCCAGCAGCTTAGCCACAGCGAACACCGGGGAGCTGTTTTTT. Residues: CASSLATANTGELFF.

This clone came up once. The chain has TRBV10-3 and TRBJ2-7; 7 bases map to TRBD2. CDR3 size: 14 residues. Germline values: CDR1 ENHRY, CDR2 SYGVKD. V was pared by 7 bases and J by 3 bases, with 9 bases of the junction left unmatched. The chain's CDR3 is CAIKAAGEYYEQYF. CDR3 DNA: TGTGCCATCAAGGCGGCGGGAGAGTACTACGAGCAGTACTTC.

The chain combines TRBV30 with TRBJ1-2, with D maybe TRBD1 (6 bases). V dropped 4 bases and J dropped 2 bases, with 11 bases sitting between them. CDR3 length: 13 amino acids. CDR1 and CDR2 (germline): GTSNPN, SVGIG (reference sequence). In nucleotides, the CDR3 is TGTGCCTGGACTGCCGGACAGAACTATGGCTACACCTTC. Encoded protein: CAWTAGQNYGYTF.

The V call is TRBV9, the J call TRBJ1-2; 7 bases are shared with TRBD1. The CDR3 consists of 14 residues. V gave up 0 bases and J gave up 3 bases; unmatched junction bases: 2. In germline, CDR1 is SGDLS, CDR2 YYNGEE. The CDR3 DNA reads TGTGCCAGCAGCGTAGGAGGGGGCGACTATGGCTACACCTTC. Its translation: CASSVGGGDYGYTF.

The chain recombines TRBV2 with TRBJ2-2; no firm D call. Germline loops: CDR1 SNHLY, CDR2 FYNNEI. CDR3 length equals 15 residues. V lost 0 bases to trimming and J lost 6 bases, with 11 bases between them. CDR3 coding DNA: TGTGCCAGCAGTGAAGCGCTCCCGGTGGCCGGGGAGCTGTTTTTT. Translated, it gives CASSEALPVAGELFF.

CDR3 bases: TGTGCCAGCAGTGAATATGGGGGGGAGGTGGTCGAGCAGTACTTC. Encoded protein: CASSEYGGEVVEQYF. This rearrangement joins TRBV6-1 to TRBJ2-7; 7 positions agree with TRBD2. This CDR3 region has 15 residues. Germline CDR1 is MNHNS and CDR2 is SASEGT. J was trimmed by 6 bases and V by 2 bases; bases with no gene match: 10.

The chain combines TRBV19 with TRBJ2-3; 7 bases fit TRBD2. The J segment lost 6 bases and the V segment lost 4 bases, leaving 10 bases of the junction unmatched. Per the germline V gene, CDR1 is LNHDA and CDR2 is SQIVND (reference sequence). This CDR3 spans 15 amino acids. The CDR3 DNA follows: TGTGCCAGTAGTAACACCGGGACTAACTTTGATACGCAGTATTTT. Protein: CASSNTGTNFDTQYF. Full variable domain (rest looked up from reference TRBV19 and TRBJ2-3): DGGITQSPKYLFRKEGQNVTLSCEQNLNHDAMYWYRQDPGQGLRLIYYSQIVNDFQKGDIAEGYSVSREKKESFPLTVTSAQKNPTAFYLCASSNTGTNFDTQYFGPGTRLTVL.

The J gene is TRBJ1-5, the V gene TRBV7-9; possible D gene TRBD1, 6 bases. CDR1 is SEHNR and CDR2 is FQNEAQ in the germline V gene (reference sequence). With 1 base removed from V and 3 bases from J, the gap between germline ends came to 16 bases. This CDR3 has 17 amino acids. The CDR3 DNA sequence: TGTGCCAGCAGCTTAGGAGATAGGGACACTAACAATCAGCCCCAGCATTTT. This gives the protein CASSLGDRDTNNQPQHF.